This T cell receptor (beta chain) was sequenced for a study of T cell responses to AZD1222 COVID-19 vaccine. Study details: Second doses at about 4 or about 12 weeks were pooled. Study results and caveats: Baseline seropositivity occurred in only a handful of AZD1222 recipients. An increase in Spike-specific TCR breadth and depth was observed after two AZD1222 doses. The study sampled repertoires only after the peak T cell response.

Clones were sequenced by immunoSEQ multiplex PCR, and TCRdb holds only the in-frame ones, with some missing. The data contain 150,000 to 200,000 clones, 92% of them singletons. Remarks on this clone: What it recognizes is unknown.

This CDR3 has 15 residues. V shed 2 bases and J shed 2 bases, with 10 bases lying between them. The germline V gene has CDR1 SGHTA and CDR2 FQGNSA. The genes are TRBV7-2 and TRBJ1-5; tentative D call: TRBD1 (5 bases). Sequenced material: peripheral blood, taken on day 0 of AZD1222 vaccination. The sequence was collected from an adult in good health. The CDR3 DNA is TGTGCCAGCAGCTTAAGGCAGGGCGGCAATCAGCCCCAGCATTTT. Protein product: CASSLRQGGNQPQHF.